This entry concerns a single TCR beta chain. Its antigen remains unidentified. This entry is derived from a study of cytomegalovirus exposure and HLA in healthy donors. Looking at the study overall: Clustering assigned 70% to 90% of the roughly 400 genotyped donors to the Caucasian-associated ancestry cluster. Study conclusions and caveats: The study designated around 150 TCR beta chains cytomegalovirus-associated. In a later analysis, V- and J-gene trimming of beta chains associated with a DCLRE1C missense variant, replicated independently.

The CDR3 length is 16 residues. Germline V lookup: CDR1 SGHVS, CDR2 FNYEAQ. V lost 5 bases to trimming and J lost 0 bases; unmatched junction nucleotides: 6. PCR employed 60 Vbeta and 13 Jbeta primers. The protocol was immunoSEQ multiplex PCR, while the TCRdb copy is restricted to in-frame clones and leaves out a portion. The table lists about 140,000 clones, roughly four fifths of them singletons. Though probably carrying unrecorded immune exposures, donors were nominally healthy at sampling. The clonotype comes from a human donor in good health. The J gene is TRBJ1-4, the V gene TRBV7-6; 7 bases map to TRBD1. The sample taken for sequencing was PBMCs. The CDR3 DNA is TGTGCCAGCAGCCCGAGGACAGGACCAACTAATGAAAAACTGTTTTTT. This encodes CASSPRTGPTNEKLFF.